One and the same sample provided the 25 T cell receptor beta chains below, sequenced in a study of shared clonotypes between healthy human individuals. Profiled with immunoSEQ multiplex PCR; TCRdb holds only in-frame clones, not every one. The repertoire includes approximately 480,000 clones, over 60% of them detected once, and approximately 13% sits in the top ten. The source material was PBMCs. Every receptor here comes from a woman between 40 and 55 years old in good health. Some clones in this sample may be carry-over from other donors' samples.

This chain uses TRBV27 with TRBJ1-1; tentative D call: TRBD1 (5 bases). This CDR3 has 15 residues. V was cut by 4 bases and J by 7 bases, with 19 bases left in between. Per germline, CDR1 MNHEY and CDR2 SMNVEV (reference sequence). The CDR3 loop is CASSSPLRRGYEAFF. The CDR3 region has the DNA TGTGCCAGCAGTTCCCCCCTTAGACGGGGCTATGAAGCTTTCTTT.

This clone was seen ten or more times. V and J are TRBV21-1 and TRBJ1-2. TRBV21-1 is termed a pseudogene. This CDR3 comprises 13 residues. The CDR3 sequence: CASSPRGGSGYTF. Written as DNA, the CDR3 is TGTGCCAGCAGCCCTAGGGGGGGCTCTGGCTACACCTTC.

The chain uses TRBV7-9 and TRBJ2-3; 13 bases agree with TRBD2. The CDR3 loop spans 15 amino acids. V lost 3 bases and J lost 5; bases outside the gene matches: 2. Germline V CDR1 and CDR2: SEHNR, FQNEAQ (reference sequence). The CDR3 spells CASSFRTSGRDTQYF. CDR3 coding DNA: TGTGCCAGCAGCTTCCGGACTAGCGGGAGAGATACGCAGTATTTT.

The V gene is TRBV10-3, the J gene TRBJ1-5; TRBD1 matches 8 bases. The CDR3 contains 15 residues. J was trimmed by 0 bases and V by 5 bases; bases with no gene match: 3. Germline V gene lookup returns CDR1 ENHRY and CDR2 SYGVKD. The CDR3 DNA is TGTGCCATCAGTCAAGACAGGGGTAGCAATCAGCCCCAGCATTTT. Protein product: CAISQDRGSNQPQHF.

V is TRBV19 and J is TRBJ1-4; 8 bases agree with TRBD1. Germline V gene sequence: CDR1 LNHDA, CDR2 SQIVND (reference sequence). The CDR3 totals 15 residues. J lost 6 bases, V lost 6 bases, and 9 bases had no gene match. CDR3 amino acids: CASRIRTGLYEKLFF. Here the CDR3 DNA reads TGTGCCAGTAGAATAAGGACAGGGCTATATGAAAAACTGTTTTTT. Full variable domain (remainder filled in from reference TRBV19 and TRBJ1-4): DGGITQSPKYLFRKEGQNVTLSCEQNLNHDAMYWYRQDPGQGLRLIYYSQIVNDFQKGDIAEGYSVSREKKESFPLTVTSAQKNPTAFYLCASRIRTGLYEKLFFGSGTQLSVL.

In its sample, this clone was seen once. The chain carries TRBV6-5 and TRBJ2-7; TRBD2 matches at 7 bases. CDR1 is MNHEY and CDR2 is SVGAGI in the germline V gene. J lost 4 bases, V lost 7 bases, and 7 bases had no gene match. The CDR3 has 13 residues. The DNA of the CDR3 is TGTGCCAGCAATTCAGGCGGGGGTTACGAGCAGTACTTC. Protein product: CASNSGGGYEQYF.

In DNA form, the CDR3 reads TGTGCCAGCTCACCAGGACCTCCGGCAACTAATGAAAAACTGTTTTTT. This translates into CASSPGPPATNEKLFF. J is TRBJ1-4 and V is TRBV18; D unresolved. Trimming stripped 2 bases from V and 0 bases from J, with 10 bases between. The CDR3 sequence is 16 residues long. From germline, CDR1 is KGHSH and CDR2 LQKENI.

The chain combines TRBV6-6 with TRBJ2-5; no definite D call. Germline V gives CDR1 MNHNY, CDR2 SVGAGI (reference sequence). The V gene lost 6 bases and the J gene lost 4 bases, with 15 bases spanning the gap. The CDR3 is 14 amino acids. CDR3 bases: TGTGCCAGCAGCTCCCAAGGGCGCGGAGAGACCCAGTACTTC. It encodes CASSSQGRGETQYF.

This clone has a handful of counts. The rearrangement links TRBV29-1 to TRBJ1-1; D ambiguous. The CDR3 length is 12 residues. The germline V gene encodes CDR1 SQVTM and CDR2 ANQGSEA. V lost 0 bases and J lost 5, with 7 bases in between. Here the CDR3 DNA reads TGCAGCGTTGAAGATTTAGGGACTGAAGCTTTCTTT. This gives the protein CSVEDLGTEAFF. Together with reference TRBV29-1 and TRBJ1-1, the CDR3 gives the full variable domain: SAVISQKPSRDICQRGTSLTIQCQVDSQVTMMFWYRQQPGQSLTLIATANQGSEATYESGFVIDKFPISRPNLTFSTLTVSNMSPEDSSIYLCSVEDLGTEAFFGQGTRLTVV.

This clone has only a few counts. The chain recombines TRBV4-1 with TRBJ1-1; D may be TRBD1 (6 bases). In germline, CDR1 is MGHRA, CDR2 YSYEKL. The CDR3 extends over 15 amino acids. The V gene lost 1 base and the J gene lost 4 bases, with 13 bases spanning the gap. The CDR3 reads CASSQAGRGSTEAFF. Written as DNA, the CDR3 is TGCGCCAGCAGCCAAGCGGGCAGGGGATCCACTGAAGCTTTCTTT.

CDR3 bases: TGTGCCAGCAGCGCTAGCGGGAGTGACTACAATGAGCAGTTCTTC. Amino acid sequence: CASSASGSDYNEQFF. The V and J genes are TRBV6-4 and TRBJ2-1, with 10 bases lining up with TRBD2. V lost 6 bases and J lost 3; bases outside the gene matches: 5. Germline V gene lookup returns CDR1 MRHNA and CDR2 SNTAGT. The CDR3 spans 15 residues.

The chain employs TRBV7-8 and TRBJ1-5; maybe TRBD1 (5 bases). Germline CDR1 reads SGHVS; CDR2 reads FQNEAQ. The V end was cut by 9 bases, the J end by 0 bases, with 21 bases between. The CDR3 is 17 residues long. The CDR3 spells CASTQFLGVYSNQPQHF. Written as DNA, the CDR3 is TGTGCCAGTACCCAATTTTTGGGGGTTTATAGCAATCAGCCCCAGCATTTT.

This sequence joins TRBV28 and TRBJ2-1, with D maybe TRBD1 (6 bases). V was pared by 5 bases and J by 5 bases, with 16 bases between. This CDR3 spans 15 amino acids. Germline V lookup: CDR1 MDHEN, CDR2 SYDVKM. As DNA, the CDR3 is TGTGCCAGCAGTACTCTCGAGACAGGAGACAATGAGCAGTTCTTC. Translated: CASSTLETGDNEQFF.

This chain links TRBV7-9 with TRBJ1-2; D is perhaps TRBD1 (5 bases). The CDR3 length is 13 residues. V was pared by 1 base and J by 8 bases, with 11 bases between. CDR1 and CDR2 from the germline V gene are SEHNR and FQNEAQ (reference sequence). The CDR3 DNA reads as TGTGCCAGCAGCTTAGGCCAGGGTGACGGCTACACCTTC. As protein: CASSLGQGDGYTF.

Only a few counts were recorded for this clone. The chain joins TRBV5-1 to TRBJ2-4; a weak D match, TRBD1 (5 bases). The CDR3 has 15 amino acids. Between the trimmed V and J ends, which lost 2 bases and 0 bases, there was a span of 9 bases. Germline V CDR1 and CDR2: SGHRS, YFSETQ. This CDR3 reads CASSLGVGAKNIQYF. The CDR3 coding sequence is TGCGCCAGCAGCTTAGGGGTGGGAGCCAAAAACATTCAGTACTTC.

The rearrangement joins TRBV10-1 to TRBJ2-1, with TRBD1 matching over 9 bases. The CDR3 consists of 13 residues. V was clipped by 8 bases and J by 10 bases; unmatched bases: 9. Germline V gene lookup returns CDR1 WNHNN and CDR2 SYGVQD (reference sequence). DNA for the CDR3: TGCGCCAGCCAGCCGGGACAGGGCGGAGAGCAGTTCTTC. Its protein product is CASQPGQGGEQFF.

To note about this clone: This may stem from a read error, because a much larger clone lies one nucleotide away. Within the sample, other DNA sequences also encode this same CDR3. CDR3 amino acids: CASSPNTLGLYGYTF. The DNA for the CDR3 is TGCGCCAGCAGCCCTAATACCTTAGGACTCTATGGCTACACCTTC. The chain combines TRBV4-1 with TRBJ1-2; no reliable D call. Per the germline V gene, CDR1 is MGHRA and CDR2 is YSYEKL. The CDR3 is 15 amino acids. V lost 4 bases and J lost 4, with 16 bases in between.

This sequence joins TRBV21-1 and TRBJ2-7; the table's D call of TRBD2 was not tested on the DNA. TRBV21-1 is a known pseudogene. This CDR3 contains 16 residues. CDR3: CASSKAIWGGTDEQYF. Here the CDR3 DNA reads TGTGCCAGCAGCAAAGCGATTTGGGGAGGAACCGACGAGCAGTACTTC.

The count of this clone is one. The V and J genes are TRBV10-3 and TRBJ2-5; 9 nucleotides match TRBD2. Looked up from germline, CDR1 is ENHRY and CDR2 is SYGVKD. The CDR3 sequence is 14 residues long. Unmatched junction bases numbered 8, after V lost 8 bases and J lost 4 bases. The CDR3 region has the DNA TGTGCCATCGGGGCGGGAGGGCCCGGAGAGACCCAGTACTTC. This codes for CAIGAGGPGETQYF.

DNA of the CDR3: TGTGCCAGCAGTGAAGGCAGAGGATCGAACACTGAAGCTTTCTTT. Its protein product is CASSEGRGSNTEAFF. The chain carries TRBV2 and TRBJ1-1; D call uncertain. This CDR3 has 15 residues. The ends were cut back, 1 base at V and 1 base at J, with 10 bases in the middle. Germline CDR1 is SNHLY and CDR2 is FYNNEI.

This clone was found a few times. V gene TRBV25-1 combines with J gene TRBJ2-7; D possibly corresponds to TRBD2 (5 bases). Trimming cost V 0 bases and J 2 bases, with 8 bases left between them. Germline V gives CDR1 MGHDK, CDR2 SYGVNS. The CDR3 loop spans 14 amino acids. This CDR3 is CASSEYGETYEQYF. The CDR3 region has the DNA TGTGCCAGCAGTGAATACGGGGAAACCTACGAGCAGTACTTC.

Here the CDR3 DNA reads TGTGCCAGTAGTCAGGGGACTAGCGGGAGAGGGGAGACCCAGTACTTC. Protein: CASSQGTSGRGETQYF. The chain couples TRBV19 to TRBJ2-5; 14 bases agree with TRBD2. The CDR3 is 16 residues long. The V and J ends lost 5 bases and 5 bases, in that order; junction bases with no gene match: 7. Germline-derived CDR1 and CDR2 are LNHDA and SQIVND (reference sequence).

This clone was recorded once. V gene TRBV28 combines with J gene TRBJ1-1; D remains unclear. CDR3 length equals 14 residues. Trimming left V 6 bases short and J 5 bases short, with 16 bases between. Per germline, CDR1 MDHEN and CDR2 SYDVKM. The CDR3 nucleotides read TGTGCCAGCAGCCCACTGATATGGGGAACTGAAGCTTTCTTT. Protein sequence: CASSPLIWGTEAFF.

The rearrangement links TRBV9 to TRBJ1-2; 7 bases line up with TRBD1. CDR1 and CDR2 (germline): SGDLS, YYNGEE. This CDR3 comprises 13 residues. Trimming at V came to 3 bases and at J to 7 bases, leaving 6 bases not matched to a gene. In nucleotides, the CDR3 is TGTGCCAGCAGCGCGTTGAACAGGGGTGGCTACACCTTC. It specifies CASSALNRGGYTF.

This sequence joins TRBV18 and TRBJ1-1, with 8 positions matching TRBD1. Germline loops: CDR1 KGHSH, CDR2 LQKENI. The CDR3 extends over 16 amino acids. V lost 2 bases and J lost 5; bases outside the gene matches: 10. CDR3 region: CASSPGQGVWETEAFF. In DNA, the CDR3 is TGTGCCAGCTCACCAGGACAGGGAGTATGGGAAACTGAAGCTTTCTTT.